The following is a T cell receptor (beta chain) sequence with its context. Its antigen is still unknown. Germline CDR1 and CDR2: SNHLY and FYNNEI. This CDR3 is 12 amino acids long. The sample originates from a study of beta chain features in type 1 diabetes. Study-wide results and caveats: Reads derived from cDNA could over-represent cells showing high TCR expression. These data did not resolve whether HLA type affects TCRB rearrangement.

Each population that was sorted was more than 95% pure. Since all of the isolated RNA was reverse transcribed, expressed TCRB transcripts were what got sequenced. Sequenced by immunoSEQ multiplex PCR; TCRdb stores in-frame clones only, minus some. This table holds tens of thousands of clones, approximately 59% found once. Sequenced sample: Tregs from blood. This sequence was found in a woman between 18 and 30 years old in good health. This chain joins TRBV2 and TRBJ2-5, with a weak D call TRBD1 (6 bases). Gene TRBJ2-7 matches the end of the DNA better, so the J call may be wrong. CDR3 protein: CASSVDRYEQYF. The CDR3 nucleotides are TGTGCCAGCAGTGTGGACAGATACGAGCAGTACTTC.